These 14 T cell receptor beta chains originate from one sample sequenced in a study of human T cells and chemical hapten exposure. TCRdb analysed the RACE reads with MiXCR anew, one entry per CDR3 protein. The data hold 50,000 to 65,000 distinct CDR3 sequences, with 9.9% observed a single time. Specified time point: patch test 3, about 24 weeks after DPC sensitization. The treatment here: therapeutic diphenylcyclopropenone sensitization with weekly scalp DPC. Sample: whole blood, taken in connection with sensitization to the hapten diphenylcyclopropenone (DPC). The receptors stem from a woman between 35 and 50 years old with alopecia areata. Some clones in this sample may be carry-over from other donors' samples.

The table lists this clonotype with a few counts. The genes are TRBV24-1 and TRBJ1-2; 9 bases are shared with TRBD1. The germline gives CDR1 KGHDR, CDR2 SFDVKD. The CDR3 has 16 residues. The trim removed 0 bases at V and 3 bases at J, leaving 4 bases unmatched. The CDR3 DNA follows: TGTGCCACCAGTGATTTGCACAGGGGGCCTGACTATGGCTACACCTTC. Protein sequence: CATSDLHRGPDYGYTF.

This clonotype was found many times. This rearrangement joins TRBV20-1 to TRBJ2-7; maybe TRBD2 (6 bases). The germline gives CDR1 DFQATT, CDR2 SNEGSKA (reference sequence). Trimming removed 0 bases at V and 2 bases at J, with 11 bases between. This CDR3 is 14 amino acids long. CDR3 DNA sequence: TGCAGTGCTAGAGATAGCGGAGCCCCCTACGAGCAGTACTTC. Residues: CSARDSGAPYEQYF.

This clonotype has only a few counts. The chain combines TRBV7-8 with TRBJ1-2; no clear D. This CDR3 comprises 17 residues. Germline V gene data show CDR1 as SGHVS and CDR2 as FQNEAQ. The V end was cut by 1 base, the J end by 7 bases, with 22 bases between. The CDR3 loop is CASSLDMGINILTGYTF. The CDR3 DNA follows: TGTGCCAGCAGCTTAGATATGGGGATTAACATCTTAACTGGCTACACCTTC.

This clonotype was seen many times. This chain connects TRBV7-6 to TRBJ2-7, with 12 nucleotides matching TRBD1. In germline, CDR1 is SGHVS, CDR2 FNYEAQ. The V gene end was trimmed by 8 bases and the J gene end by 0 bases; junction bases not matched to a gene: 11. The CDR3 is 17 residues long. The CDR3 loop is CASRPGTGGHISYEQYF. As DNA, the CDR3 is TGTGCCAGCCGTCCCGGGACAGGGGGCCATATCTCCTACGAGCAGTACTTC.

This clonotype was recorded at least ten times. The V and J genes are TRBV3-1 and TRBJ1-6; a possible D gene is TRBD1 (6 bases). V lost 4 bases and J lost 7, with 14 bases in between. In germline, CDR1 is LGHDT, CDR2 YNNKEL (reference sequence). The CDR3 sequence is 15 residues long. CDR3 sequence: CASSPSGTRNSPLHF. The CDR3 nucleotides are TGTGCCAGCAGCCCTTCCGGGACAAGGAATTCACCCCTCCACTTT. The full variable domain, in which reference TRBV3-1 and TRBJ1-6 provide the parts outside the CDR3, is DTAVSQTPKYLVTQMGNDKSIKCEQNLGHDTMYWYKQDSKKFLKIMFSYNNKELIINETVPNRFSPKSPDKAHLNLHINSLELGDSAVYFCASSPSGTRNSPLHFGNGTRLTVT.

The CDR3 DNA reads as TGTGCCAGCAGCGTTACGTACGGGGTCCTGACTTTC. As protein: CASSVTYGVLTF. The chain employs TRBV7-3 and TRBJ2-6; D is unresolved. Germline V lookup: CDR1 SGHTA, CDR2 FQGTGA. The germline V and J ends were trimmed by 5 bases and 13 bases, with 12 bases remaining between them. This CDR3 is built from 12 residues.

There are many counts of this clonotype. The CDR3 coding sequence is TGCAGTGCTCCCGCAGCTGGGTCCTACGAGCAGTACTTC. Translated: CSAPAAGSYEQYF. This chain uses TRBV20-1 with TRBJ2-7; the D is unclear. The CDR3 is 13 amino acids. CDR1 is DFQATT and CDR2 is SNEGSKA in the germline V gene (reference sequence). The ends were cut back, 5 bases at V and 1 base at J, with 12 bases in the middle.

This clonotype was observed a few times. V is TRBV10-3 and J is TRBJ2-3; 12 bases agree with TRBD2. Germline V CDR1 and CDR2: ENHRY, SYGVKD. V was clipped by 5 bases and J by 5 bases; unmatched bases: 11. The CDR3 is 17 amino acids. This CDR3 reads CAISPGLAGTWGDTQYF. The CDR3, as DNA: TGTGCCATCAGTCCAGGACTAGCGGGGACCTGGGGAGATACGCAGTATTTT.

J is TRBJ2-1 and V is TRBV18; perhaps TRBD1 as D (5 bases). Per germline, CDR1 KGHSH and CDR2 LQKENI. Trimming removed 2 bases at V and 4 bases at J, with 12 bases between. The CDR3 loop spans 15 amino acids. The CDR3 sequence is CASSPRGNDYNEQFF. Written as DNA, the CDR3 is TGTGCCAGCTCACCAAGGGGTAACGATTACAATGAGCAGTTCTTC.

This clonotype has only a few counts. The chain uses TRBV28 and TRBJ1-3; D unresolved. This CDR3 region has 14 residues. V lost 7 bases and J lost 0, with 10 bases in between. Germline V CDR1 and CDR2: MDHEN, SYDVKM. The CDR3 sequence: CASNARSSGNTIYF. The CDR3 DNA reads as TGTGCCAGCAACGCCAGGAGCTCTGGAAACACCATATATTTT.

This clonotype came up many times. V and J are TRBV7-3 and TRBJ2-2; no firm D call. CDR3 size: 16 residues. Germline CDR1 reads SGHTA; CDR2 reads FQGTGA. Between the trimmed V and J ends, which lost 2 bases and 1 base, there was a span of 11 bases. CDR3 sequence: CASSLGTSGNTGELFF. For the CDR3, the DNA is TGTGCCAGCAGCTTAGGAACATCTGGGAACACCGGGGAGCTGTTTTTT.

The chain couples TRBV7-2 to TRBJ1-2, with D possibly matching TRBD1 (6 bases). This CDR3 spans 19 amino acids. Germline loops: CDR1 SGHTA, CDR2 FQGNSA. Trimming took 4 bases from V and 3 from J, leaving 27 bases between them. The CDR3 nucleotides read TGTGCCAGCAGCTCTTATCGACCAGAAGGAACAGGGCGTCACTATGGCTACACCTTC. This sequence encodes CASSSYRPEGTGRHYGYTF.

The chain employs TRBV13 and TRBJ1-5; 10 bases are a match to TRBD1. From germline, CDR1 is PRHDT and CDR2 FYEKMQ (reference sequence). The trim removed 5 bases at V and 0 bases at J, leaving 1 base unmatched. This CDR3 is built from 15 residues. DNA of the CDR3: TGTGCCAGCAGCCGGGACAGGGGTAGCAATCAGCCCCAGCATTTT. It codes for CASSRDRGSNQPQHF.

This chain connects TRBV29-1 to TRBJ2-1; D gene uncertain. The V gene's germline CDR1 is SQVTM and CDR2 ANQGSEA. V was shortened by 6 bases and J by 8 bases, with 11 bases between the two germline ends. CDR3 length: 11 residues. CDR3 loop: CSVSLADEQFF. CDR3 in DNA: TGCAGCGTCTCCTTAGCAGATGAGCAGTTCTTC.